This T cell receptor (beta chain) is drawn from a study of T-cell memory formation after mild COVID-19. Study overall: Clusters were largely donor specific.

Study results and limitations: The study found contracting CD4+ clones mainly in CM and EM and contracting CD8+ clones in EMRA.

The germline V and J ends were trimmed by 4 bases and 5 bases, with 11 bases remaining between them. The CDR3 is 13 amino acids. The germline V gene has CDR1 MGHRA and CDR2 YSYEKL. Notes on this clonotype: Antigen unknown.

UMIs and sample barcodes were carried by the TCR alpha and TCR beta cDNA libraries that 5'RACE produced using constant-segment primers. From the 5' RACE reads, TCRdb called clonotypes with MiXCR, one entry per CDR3 protein. Of 150,000 to 200,000 distinct CDR3 sequences in the sample, more than 12% were seen once. The source is an adult woman who had mild COVID-19 (a few samples of this study predate the infection). Cell type and time point are not known. Sequencing was carried out using PBMCs or a T cell subset sorted from them (not recorded which). V is TRBV4-1 and J is TRBJ1-1; no definite D call. CDR3 residues: CASSPGWKTEAFF. CDR3 DNA sequence: TGCGCCAGCAGCCCCGGGTGGAAAACTGAAGCTTTCTTT.